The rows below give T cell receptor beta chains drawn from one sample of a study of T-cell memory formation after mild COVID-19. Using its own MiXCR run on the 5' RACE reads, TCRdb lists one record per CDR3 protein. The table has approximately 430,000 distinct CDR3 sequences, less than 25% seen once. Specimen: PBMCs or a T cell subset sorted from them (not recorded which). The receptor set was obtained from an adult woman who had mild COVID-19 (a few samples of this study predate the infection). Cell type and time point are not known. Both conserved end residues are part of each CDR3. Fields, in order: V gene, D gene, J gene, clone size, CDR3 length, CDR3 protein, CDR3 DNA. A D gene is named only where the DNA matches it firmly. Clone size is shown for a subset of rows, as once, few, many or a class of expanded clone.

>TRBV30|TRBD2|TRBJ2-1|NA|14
CAWTSGMNVDEQFF
TGTGCCTGGACTAGCGGGATGAATGTCGATGAGCAGTTCTTC
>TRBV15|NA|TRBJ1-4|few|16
CATSGLGPPGNEKLFF
TGTGCCACCAGCGGACTAGGACCGCCGGGTAATGAAAAACTGTTTTTT
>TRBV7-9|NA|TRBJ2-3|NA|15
CASSLQVTRTDTQYF
TGTGCCAGCAGCCTACAGGTAACCCGCACAGATACGCAGTATTTT
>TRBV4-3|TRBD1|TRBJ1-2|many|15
CASSQGQGSNYGYTF
TGCGCCAGCAGCCAAGGACAGGGAAGTAACTATGGCTACACCTTC
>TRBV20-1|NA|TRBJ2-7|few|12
CSARAATDEQYF
TGCAGTGCGAGAGCAGCGACCGACGAGCAGTACTTC
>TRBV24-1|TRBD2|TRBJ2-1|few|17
CATSRIASGRGGYEQFF
TGTGCCACCAGTAGAATCGCTAGCGGGAGGGGAGGCTATGAGCAGTTCTTC
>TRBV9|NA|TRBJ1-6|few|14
CASSATGNNSPLHF
TGTGCCAGCAGCGCGACAGGCAATAATTCACCCCTCCACTTT
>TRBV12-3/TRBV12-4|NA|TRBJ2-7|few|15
CASSSRARGIYEQYF
TGTGCCAGCAGTTCCCGTGCGAGGGGTATCTACGAGCAGTACTTC
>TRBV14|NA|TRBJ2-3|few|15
CASSKYRVSTDTQYF
TGTGCCAGCAGCAAATACAGGGTGAGCACAGATACGCAGTATTTT
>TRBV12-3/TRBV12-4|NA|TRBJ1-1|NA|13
CASRKTGNTEAFF
TGTGCCAGCCGCAAAACAGGGAACACTGAAGCTTTCTTT
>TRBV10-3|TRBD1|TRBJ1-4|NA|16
CASSRGPGQSNEKLFF
TGTGCCTCATCAAGGGGACCGGGACAGTCAAATGAAAAACTGTTTTTT
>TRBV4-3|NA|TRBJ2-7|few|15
CASSQKGLSETEQYF
TGCGCCAGCAGCCAAAAAGGGCTGTCAGAAACCGAGCAGTACTTC
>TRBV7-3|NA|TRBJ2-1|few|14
CASSLSPWRGEQFF
TGTGCCAGCAGCTTAAGCCCATGGCGGGGAGAGCAGTTCTTC
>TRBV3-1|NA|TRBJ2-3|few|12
CASSQGGNTQYF
TGTGCCAGCAGCCAAGGTGGGAATACGCAGTATTTT
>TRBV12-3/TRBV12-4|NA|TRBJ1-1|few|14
CASSLALGGVGAFF
TGTGCCAGCAGTTTAGCGTTGGGGGGGGTGGGAGCTTTCTTT
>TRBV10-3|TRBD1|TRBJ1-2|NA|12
CAISTGDYGYTF
TGTGCCATCAGTACAGGGGACTATGGCTACACCTTC
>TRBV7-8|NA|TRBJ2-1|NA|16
CASSSLQGSSYNEQFF
TGTGCCAGCAGCTCTCTCCAGGGGAGCTCCTACAATGAGCAGTTCTTC
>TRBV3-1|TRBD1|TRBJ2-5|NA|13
CASRADREETQYF
TGTGCCAGCAGAGCGGACAGGGAAGAGACCCAGTACTTC
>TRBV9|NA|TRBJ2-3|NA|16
CASSVAPQGGKDTQYF
TGTGCCAGCAGCGTAGCTCCCCAGGGGGGAAAAGATACGCAGTATTTT
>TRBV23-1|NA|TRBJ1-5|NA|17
CASSQYKEDSRHQPQHF
TGCGCCAGCAGTCAATACAAGGAAGACAGTCGACATCAGCCCCAGCATTTT
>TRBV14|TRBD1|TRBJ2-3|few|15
CASSYNRGKTDTQYF
TGTGCCAGCAGCTATAACAGGGGAAAAACAGATACGCAGTATTTT
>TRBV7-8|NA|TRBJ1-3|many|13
CASRGHSGNTIYF
TGTGCGTCCCGGGGCCACAGTGGAAACACCATATATTTT
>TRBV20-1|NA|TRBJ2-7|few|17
CSASILRGYPSSYEQYF
TGCAGTGCTAGTATCCTAAGAGGGTACCCTAGCTCCTACGAGCAGTACTTC
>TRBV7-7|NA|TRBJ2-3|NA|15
CASSLGDLAGDTQYF
TGTGCTAGCAGCTTAGGGGACTTGGCGGGAGATACGCAGTATTTT
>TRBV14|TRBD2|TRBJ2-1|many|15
CASSHLAGGYNEQFF
TGTGCCAGCAGCCACCTAGCGGGAGGGTACAATGAGCAGTTCTTC
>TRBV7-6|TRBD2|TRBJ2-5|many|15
CASSGPAGRVETQYF
TGTGCCAGCAGCGGCCCAGCGGGGCGTGTGGAGACCCAGTACTTC
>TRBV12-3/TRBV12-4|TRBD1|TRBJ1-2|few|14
CASSPPGQPYGYTF
TGTGCCAGCAGCCCGCCGGGACAGCCTTATGGCTACACCTTC
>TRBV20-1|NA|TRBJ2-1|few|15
CSARSLESSYNEQFF
TGCAGTGCTAGATCTCTAGAGAGCTCCTACAATGAGCAGTTCTTC
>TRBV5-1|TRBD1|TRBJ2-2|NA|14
CASSLQGVTGELFF
TGCGCCAGCAGCCTACAGGGGGTTACCGGGGAGCTGTTTTTT
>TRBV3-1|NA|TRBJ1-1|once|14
CASSLGRRGGEAFF
TGTGCCAGCAGTCTCGGACGGCGGGGGGGTGAAGCTTTCTTT
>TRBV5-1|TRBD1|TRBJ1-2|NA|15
CASSFSGTGREGYTF
TGCGCCAGCAGCTTTTCAGGGACAGGGAGGGAAGGTTACACCTTC
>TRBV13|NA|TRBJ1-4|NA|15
CASSRTGSTNEKLFF
TGTGCCAGCAGCCGCACCGGGTCAACTAATGAAAAACTGTTTTTT
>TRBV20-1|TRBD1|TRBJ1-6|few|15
CSARDRGRDNSPLHF
TGCAGTGCAAGGGACAGGGGCAGGGATAATTCACCCCTCCACTTT
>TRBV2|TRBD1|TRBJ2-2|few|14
CASTLDRGSGELFF
TGTGCCAGCACCTTAGACAGGGGCAGCGGGGAGCTGTTTTTT